The 13 T cell receptor beta chains in this list originate from one sample, sequenced in a study of cytomegalovirus exposure and HLA in healthy donors. It was with 60 Vbeta and 13 Jbeta primers that the PCR ran. The protocol was immunoSEQ multiplex PCR, while the TCRdb copy is restricted to in-frame clones and leaves out a portion. The table has under 150,000 clones, about 80% seen once. The sequenced material came from PBMCs. The receptors shown here come from a male donor in good health and CMV-seropositive.

The V gene is TRBV7-2, the J gene TRBJ2-7, with 10 bases aligning to TRBD2. The CDR3 length is 16 residues. V trimming: 1 base; J trimming: 5 bases; junction bases outside the gene matches: 8. Germline V CDR1 and CDR2: SGHTA, FQGNSA. CDR3 in DNA: TGTGCCAGCAGCTTAGGGGCTAGCGGGAGCTTCAACGAGCAGTACTTC. Translation: CASSLGASGSFNEQYF. Based on the CDR3 plus reference TRBV7-2 and TRBJ2-7, the full variable domain is GAGVSQSPSNKVTEKGKDVELRCDPISGHTALYWYRQSLGQGLEFLIYFQGNSAPDKSGLPSDRFSAERTGGSVSTLTIQRTQQEDSAVYLCASSLGASGSFNEQYFGPGTRLTVT.

The J gene is TRBJ2-3, the V gene TRBV11-2, with TRBD1 matching 11 bases. The CDR3 contains 16 residues. Germline V gives CDR1 SGHAT, CDR2 FQNNGV. J lost 4 bases, V lost 0 bases, and 3 bases had no gene match. CDR3 residues: CASSLERTGGPDTQYF. Written as DNA, the CDR3 is TGTGCCAGCAGCTTAGAGCGGACAGGGGGCCCAGATACGCAGTATTTT.

The chain couples TRBV9 to TRBJ2-3; TRBD2 agrees at 7 bases. V shed 3 bases and J 4 bases; nucleotides not matched to a gene: 5. The V gene's germline CDR1 is SGDLS and CDR2 YYNGEE. This CDR3 has 14 residues. The CDR3 nucleotides read TGTGCCAGCAGCGCGGGGAGGGAGGCAGATACGCAGTATTTT. As protein: CASSAGREADTQYF.

The chain uses TRBV30 and TRBJ1-1; D gene unclear. V was clipped by 3 bases and J by 0 bases, with 8 bases between them. Germline CDR1 and CDR2: GTSNPN and SVGIG (reference sequence). The CDR3 spans 13 residues. CDR3 bases: TGTGCCTGGAGGGGCAAAATGAACACTGAAGCTTTCTTT. As protein: CAWRGKMNTEAFF.

Remarks on this clone: A read error may account for a junction end that differs from germline. The rearrangement uses TRBV7-9 and TRBJ2-1; tentatively, D is TRBD2 (6 bases). The germline CDR1 and CDR2 sequences are SEHNR and FQNEAQ (reference sequence). This CDR3 is 12 amino acids long. This chain's CDR3 is CSSSKGLHEQFF. In nucleotides, the CDR3 is TGTTCCAGCAGTAAAGGACTACATGAGCAGTTCTTC.

This rearrangement joins TRBV10-1 to TRBJ2-7, with D tentatively TRBD2 (6 bases). The CDR3 runs to 15 residues. The V and J ends lost 7 bases and 2 bases respectively, with 18 bases between them. Germline lookup yields CDR1 WNHNN and CDR2 SYGVQD (reference sequence). CDR3 nucleotides: TGCGCCAGCATTAGCGCCCGGGAGCAGACCTACGAGCAGTACTTC. Amino acid sequence: CASISAREQTYEQYF.

The rearrangement uses TRBV11-2 and TRBJ1-4, with 8 bases identical to TRBD1. CDR1 and CDR2 from the germline V gene are SGHAT and FQNNGV. V dropped 2 bases and J dropped 7; count of bases not matched to a gene: 15. The CDR3 runs to 18 residues. The CDR3 region is CASSLRGQEEIEVEKLFF. CDR3 DNA sequence: TGTGCCAGCAGCTTAAGGGGACAGGAGGAGATCGAGGTTGAAAAACTGTTTTTT.

This sequence joins TRBV19 and TRBJ2-5; D call uncertain. Germline V gives CDR1 LNHDA, CDR2 SQIVND (reference sequence). The CDR3 has 15 residues. V lost 3 bases, J lost 2 bases, and 13 bases lay in between. The CDR3: CASSIGQTLQETQYF. CDR3 nucleotide sequence: TGTGCCAGTAGTATTGGGCAGACCTTGCAAGAGACCCAGTACTTC.

The V call is TRBV11-2, the J call TRBJ1-1; D gene uncertain. Looked up from germline, CDR1 is SGHAT and CDR2 is FQNNGV. The CDR3 extends over 13 amino acids. V shed 3 bases and J shed 1 base, with 6 bases lying between them. CDR3 region: CASSFGGNTEAFF. DNA of the CDR3: TGTGCCAGCAGCTTCGGTGGGAACACTGAAGCTTTCTTT.

This clone appeared a single time. The chain combines TRBV6-1 with TRBJ2-7; the D gene is possibly TRBD2 (6 bases). Trimming removed 11 bases from V and 4 bases from J, with 9 bases in between. The CDR3 has 10 amino acids. CDR1 MNHNS and CDR2 SASEGT come from the germline V gene. CDR3 DNA sequence: TGTGCCGGCGGGACTTACGAGCAGTACTTC. It translates to CAGGTYEQYF.

The CDR3 here is CASSLVTTEAFF. CDR3 bases: TGCGCCAGCAGCCTCGTGACTACTGAAGCTTTCTTT. This sequence joins TRBV5-1 and TRBJ1-1, with no clear D. The germline V gene has CDR1 SGHRS and CDR2 YFSETQ. V was pared by 4 bases and J by 5 bases, with 9 bases between. The CDR3 runs to 12 residues.

This clone was seen more than once but under ten times. The chain links TRBV21-1 to TRBJ1-1. TRBV21-1 is termed a pseudogene. This CDR3 region has 11 residues. CDR3 coding DNA: TGTGCCAGCAGCAACGAGCCTGAAGCTTTCTTT. It yields the protein CASSNEPEAFF.

Written as DNA, the CDR3 is TGTGCCAGCAGCGGCTTGTTTCCCCCTGGGGCCAACGTCCTGACTTTC. As protein: CASSGLFPPGANVLTF. V gene TRBV11-2 combines with J gene TRBJ2-6; D is unclear. The CDR3 runs to 16 residues. Germline V CDR1 and CDR2: SGHAT, FQNNGV. V was cut by 5 bases and J by 2 bases, with 13 bases left in between.